Listed here are 24 T cell receptor beta chains from one sample, sequenced in a study of graft-versus-host responses after intestinal transplantation. Only in-frame clones appear in the TCRdb table, and some are missing; sequencing was by immunoSEQ multiplex PCR. The repertoire holds over 20,000 clones, with 40% as singletons. Sample: alloreactive CD4+ T cells from a mixed lymphocyte reaction culture, taken before intestinal transplant. Indicated subset: CFSE-low proliferating T cells sorted from roughly 6-day pre-transplant mixed lymphocyte reaction (GvH or HvG direction). The receptors stem from a human patient who received an intestinal transplant.

This sequence joins TRBV27 and TRBJ1-4; a weak D match, TRBD1 (6 bases). The CDR3 consists of 14 residues. Looked up from germline, CDR1 is MNHEY and CDR2 is SMNVEV (reference sequence). V lost 3 bases and J 8 bases, leaving 13 bases between the germline ends. The CDR3 here is CASSLRKGVEKLFF. The DNA of the CDR3 is TGTGCCAGCAGTTTGAGAAAGGGGGTAGAAAAACTGTTTTTT. The entire variable domain, with the rest obtained from reference TRBV27 and TRBJ1-4, is as follows: EAQVTQNPRYLITVTGKKLTVTCSQNMNHEYMSWYRQDPGLGLRQIYYSMNVEVTDKGDVPEGYKVSRKEKRNFPLILESPSPNQTSLYFCASSLRKGVEKLFFGSGTQLSVL.

The chain employs TRBV5-4 and TRBJ1-2; TRBD1 matches at 7 bases. The length of the CDR3 is 14 residues. V lost 0 bases to trimming and J lost 4 bases; unmatched junction nucleotides: 3. CDR1 is SGHNT, CDR2 YYREEE, per germline (reference sequence). The CDR3 is CASSLGDRFYGYTF. CDR3 nucleotides: TGTGCCAGCAGCTTGGGGGACAGATTCTATGGCTACACCTTC.

V is TRBV15 and J is TRBJ1-2; the D gene is possibly TRBD1 (5 bases). Germline V gene data show CDR1 as LNHNV and CDR2 as YYDKDF (reference sequence). Trimming took 0 bases from V and 7 from J, leaving 15 bases between them. The CDR3 is made up of 15 amino acids. The CDR3 protein is CATSREFSRAIGYTF. In nucleotides, the CDR3 is TGTGCCACCAGCAGAGAATTCTCCAGGGCAATTGGCTACACCTTC.

In this sample, this clone turned up a few times. The chain couples TRBV7-2 to TRBJ2-7; the D gene is possibly TRBD1 (5 bases). The CDR3 sequence is 14 residues long. Trimming shortened V by 5 bases and J by 3 bases, and 14 bases separated the two germline ends. Germline assignment: CDR1 SGHTA and CDR2 FQGNSA. CDR3 protein: CASSVDSFFYEQYF. The CDR3 region has the DNA TGTGCCAGCAGCGTTGACAGCTTCTTCTACGAGCAGTACTTC.

V usage is TRBV28 and J usage is TRBJ1-2; 8 bases are a match to TRBD1. This CDR3 comprises 16 residues. Germline V lookup: CDR1 MDHEN, CDR2 SYDVKM. After removal of 5 bases from V and 6 bases from J, the junction contained 14 bases not matched to a gene. The chain's CDR3 is CASSRMSRTGLNGYTF. Here the CDR3 DNA reads TGTGCCAGCAGTCGTATGTCCAGGACAGGGCTGAATGGCTACACCTTC.

The chain couples TRBV27 to TRBJ2-7; D is perhaps TRBD1 (6 bases). The V gene's germline CDR1 is MNHEY and CDR2 SMNVEV (reference sequence). The CDR3 runs 14 residues. Trimming left V 3 bases short and J 3 bases short, with 12 bases between. This chain's CDR3 is CASSFSIGGYEQYF. In nucleotides, the CDR3 is TGTGCCAGCAGTTTTAGTATAGGGGGCTACGAGCAGTACTTC.

The chain is built from TRBV6-5 and TRBJ1-6, with D unresolved. Germline-derived CDR1 and CDR2 are MNHEY and SVGAGI. The CDR3 is made up of 13 amino acids. V was shortened by 5 bases and J by 10 bases, with 12 bases between the two germline ends. CDR3 residues: CASSASGDSPLHF. The DNA of the CDR3 is TGTGCCAGCAGTGCCAGTGGAGACTCACCCCTCCACTTT.

This clone is medium-sized by share. The chain has TRBV6-5 and TRBJ1-2; no clear D gene. CDR3 size: 12 residues. V was cut by 11 bases and J by 4 bases, with 14 bases left in between. Germline CDR1 reads MNHEY; CDR2 reads SVGAGI. The CDR3 sequence is CAATRGFYGYTF. The CDR3 DNA reads TGTGCCGCCACCCGAGGGTTCTATGGCTACACCTTC.

This clone was detected a few times. This rearrangement joins TRBV4-3 to TRBJ2-7; tentative D call: TRBD2 (6 bases). The V end was cut by 3 bases, the J end by 0 bases, with 12 bases between. CDR3 length: 15 residues. Looked up from germline, CDR1 is LGHNA and CDR2 is YSLEER. CDR3 residues: CASSQISGISYEQYF. The CDR3, as DNA: TGCGCCAGCAGCCAGATTAGCGGTATCTCCTACGAGCAGTACTTC.

V and J are TRBV7-2 and TRBJ1-5; TRBD1 is a possible D gene (6 bases). Looked up from germline, CDR1 is SGHTA and CDR2 is FQGNSA. CDR3 length: 17 amino acids. Trimming took off 5 bases at V and 0 bases at J, with 17 bases between the two ends. The DNA for the CDR3 is TGTGCCAGCAGCCCGGGACAACTCGGTGTTAGCAATCAGCCCCAGCATTTT. Its translation: CASSPGQLGVSNQPQHF.

The gene calls are TRBV19 and TRBJ1-6, with D perhaps matching TRBD1 (6 bases). Looked up from germline, CDR1 is LNHDA and CDR2 is SQIVND (reference sequence). Trimming stripped 4 bases from V and 7 bases from J, with 11 bases between. The CDR3 spans 14 residues. CDR3 sequence reads: CASSNRVGNSPLHF. For the CDR3, the DNA is TGTGCCAGTAGTAACAGGGTTGGAAATTCACCCCTCCACTTT.

This clone came up a few times. The chain joins TRBV11-2 to TRBJ2-7, with TRBD2 as a possible D gene (5 bases). The CDR3 is made up of 14 amino acids. V was pared by 1 base and J by 4 bases, with 11 bases between. CDR1 is SGHAT, CDR2 FQNNGV, per germline. CDR3 protein: CASSLGGLRYEQYF. The CDR3 DNA reads TGTGCCAGCAGCTTAGGAGGGTTGAGGTACGAGCAGTACTTC.

This clone has just a few counts. This chain uses TRBV6-5 with TRBJ1-6; unclear D gene. CDR1 and CDR2 (germline): MNHEY, SVGAGI. V was shortened by 2 bases and J by 0 bases, with 5 bases between the two germline ends. The CDR3 loop spans 15 amino acids. The DNA of the CDR3 is TGTGCCAGCAGTTACCGGAGCTCCTATAATTCACCCCTCCACTTT. Encoded protein: CASSYRSSYNSPLHF.

In its sample, this clone was seen a few times. The J gene is TRBJ2-1, the V gene TRBV5-1; a possible D gene is TRBD2 (6 bases). Germline V CDR1 and CDR2: SGHRS, YFSETQ. The CDR3 consists of 16 residues. V lost 0 bases and J lost 0, with 10 bases in between. CDR3 in DNA: TGCGCCAGCAGCTTGGTTGCGGGAAGCTCCTACAATGAGCAGTTCTTC. Its translation: CASSLVAGSSYNEQFF.

This chain uses TRBV5-1 with TRBJ2-3; D ambiguous. Germline V CDR1 and CDR2: SGHRS, YFSETQ. Trimming stripped 4 bases from V and 3 bases from J, with 6 bases between. There are 12 residues in the CDR3. In DNA, the CDR3 is TGCGCCAGCAGCCCAGGAACAGATACGCAGTATTTT. Protein sequence: CASSPGTDTQYF.

This clone was counted between two and nine times. This sequence joins TRBV10-3 and TRBJ2-1, with 10 bases lining up with TRBD2. Trimming cost V 1 base and J 3 bases; bases outside gene matches: 0. CDR1 and CDR2 from the germline V gene are ENHRY and SYGVKD. CDR3 size: 15 residues. CDR3 in DNA: TGTGCCATCAGTGAGTGGACTAGCGGCTACAATGAGCAGTTCTTC. It encodes CAISEWTSGYNEQFF.

This clone was recorded a few times. The chain employs TRBV7-9 and TRBJ1-2; a possible D gene is TRBD1 (5 bases). Per the germline V gene, CDR1 is SEHNR and CDR2 is FQNEAQ (reference sequence). Between the trimmed V and J ends, which lost 2 bases and 2 bases, there was a span of 15 bases. The CDR3 extends over 16 amino acids. CDR3 nucleotides: TGTGCCAGCAGCTTACGGTCGGGGGAAATAAACTATGGCTACACCTTC. Translated: CASSLRSGEINYGYTF.

CDR3: CASREQVAFKNEQFF. The DNA of the CDR3 is TGTGCCAGTAGAGAACAGGTAGCCTTCAAGAATGAGCAGTTCTTC. The V call is TRBV19, the J call TRBJ2-1; tentative D call: TRBD1 (5 bases). The length of the CDR3 is 15 residues. V was clipped by 6 bases and J by 7 bases, with 19 bases between them. Germline V gene data show CDR1 as LNHDA and CDR2 as SQIVND (reference sequence).

This clone has just one count. The chain uses TRBV7-2 and TRBJ1-2; 7 nucleotides match TRBD1. Unmatched junction bases numbered 9, after V lost 0 bases and J lost 8 bases. In germline, CDR1 is SGHTA, CDR2 FQGNSA. The CDR3 covers 15 residues. The CDR3 is CASSLAHSTGEGYTF. The CDR3 region has the DNA TGTGCCAGCAGCTTAGCGCATTCCACAGGGGAGGGCTACACCTTC.

The chain uses TRBV2 and TRBJ2-1, with D possibly matching TRBD1 (5 bases). This CDR3 has 13 amino acids. Germline V CDR1 and CDR2: SNHLY, FYNNEI. V was trimmed by 8 bases and J by 9 bases, leaving 17 bases between them. The DNA of the CDR3 is TGTGCCAGCTTAGCCACAGGCTGGTCTGAGCAGTTCTTC. Amino acids: CASLATGWSEQFF.

The rearrangement joins TRBV15 to TRBJ1-6; no clear D gene. The CDR3 loop spans 15 amino acids. V was clipped by 0 bases and J by 7 bases, with 10 bases between them. Germline CDR1 and CDR2: LNHNV and YYDKDF (reference sequence). The CDR3 DNA is TGTGCCACCAGCAGAGAGCTGGCAAAGAATTCACCCCTCCACTTT. Translated, it gives CATSRELAKNSPLHF. The whole variable domain, remainder taken from reference TRBV15 and TRBJ1-6, is DAMVIQNPRYQVTQFGKPVTLSCSQTLNHNVMYWYQQKSSQAPKLLFHYYDKDFNNEADTPDNFQSRRPNTSFCFLDIRSPGLGDTAMYLCATSRELAKNSPLHFGNGTRLTVT.

This clone is termed medium-sized. The J gene is TRBJ1-1, the V gene TRBV5-5; D may be TRBD1 (5 bases). V was trimmed by 2 bases and J by 4 bases, leaving 21 bases between them. Germline V CDR1 and CDR2: SGHKS, YYEKEE (reference sequence). The CDR3 is 17 residues long. The CDR3 loop is CASSFPLMGQRTTEAFF. The CDR3 DNA follows: TGTGCCAGCAGCTTCCCGCTGATGGGGCAAAGAACCACTGAAGCTTTCTTT.

The chain uses TRBV30 and TRBJ1-5, with D perhaps TRBD1 (5 bases). Germline values: CDR1 GTSNPN, CDR2 SVGIG (reference sequence). With 1 base removed from V and 7 bases from J, the gap between germline ends came to 14 bases. This CDR3 comprises 14 residues. The CDR3, as DNA: TGTGCCTGGAGTGGGGACTATGTTACGCAGCCCCAGCATTTT. This translates into CAWSGDYVTQPQHF.

The chain is built from TRBV11-2 and TRBJ2-1; 7 bases are a match to TRBD2. The CDR3 spans 15 residues. Germline CDR1 and CDR2: SGHAT and FQNNGV. After removal of 5 bases from V and 0 bases from J, the junction contained 4 bases not matched to a gene. The CDR3 nucleotides are TGTGCCAGCAGCCGTCAGCGGGACTCCTACAATGAGCAGTTCTTC. Amino acids: CASSRQRDSYNEQFF. The full variable domain, completed using reference TRBV11-2 and TRBJ2-1, is EAGVAQSPRYKIIEKRQSVAFWCNPISGHATLYWYQQILGQGPKLLIQFQNNGVVDDSQLPKDRFSAERLKGVDSTLKIQPAKLEDSAVYLCASSRQRDSYNEQFFGPGTRLTVL.